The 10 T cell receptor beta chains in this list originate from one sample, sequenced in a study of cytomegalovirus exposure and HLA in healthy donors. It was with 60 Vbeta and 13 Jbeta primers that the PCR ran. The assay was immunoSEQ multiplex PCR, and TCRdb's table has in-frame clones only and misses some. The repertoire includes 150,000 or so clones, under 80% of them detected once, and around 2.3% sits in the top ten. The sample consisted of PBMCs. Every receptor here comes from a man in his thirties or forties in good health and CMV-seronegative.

CDR3: CATSRVDTDIETQYF. CDR3 in DNA: TGTGCCACCAGCAGAGTGGACACGGATATAGAGACCCAGTACTTC. This rearrangement joins TRBV15 to TRBJ2-5; tentative D call: TRBD1 (5 bases). Germline V CDR1 and CDR2: LNHNV, YYDKDF (reference sequence). This CDR3 contains 15 residues. V was clipped by 1 base and J by 4 bases, with 13 bases between them.

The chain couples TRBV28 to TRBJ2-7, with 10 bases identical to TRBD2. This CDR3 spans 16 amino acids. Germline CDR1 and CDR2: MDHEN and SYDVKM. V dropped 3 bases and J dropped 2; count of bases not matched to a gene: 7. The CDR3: CASSFGLAGAPYEQYF. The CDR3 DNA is TGTGCCAGCAGTTTCGGGCTAGCGGGGGCCCCCTACGAGCAGTACTTC.

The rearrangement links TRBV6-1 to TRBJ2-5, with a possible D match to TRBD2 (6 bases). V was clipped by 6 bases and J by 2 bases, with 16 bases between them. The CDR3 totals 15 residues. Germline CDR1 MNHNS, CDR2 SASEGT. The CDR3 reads CASSFSRDGQETQYF. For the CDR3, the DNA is TGTGCCAGCAGCTTCTCGCGGGACGGACAAGAGACCCAGTACTTC.

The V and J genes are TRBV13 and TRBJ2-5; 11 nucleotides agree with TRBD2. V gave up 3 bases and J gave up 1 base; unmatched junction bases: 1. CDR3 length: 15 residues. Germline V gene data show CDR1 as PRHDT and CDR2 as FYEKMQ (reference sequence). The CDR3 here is CASSLGLAAQETQYF. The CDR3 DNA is TGTGCCAGCAGCTTGGGACTAGCGGCCCAAGAGACCCAGTACTTC.

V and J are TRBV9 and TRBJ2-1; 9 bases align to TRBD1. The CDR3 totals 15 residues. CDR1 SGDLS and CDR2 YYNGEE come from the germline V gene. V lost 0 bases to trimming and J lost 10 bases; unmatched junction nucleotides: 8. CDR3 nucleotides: TGTGCCAGCAGCGTAGGGCCGGACAGGGGTGAGGAGCAGTTCTTC. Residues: CASSVGPDRGEEQFF.

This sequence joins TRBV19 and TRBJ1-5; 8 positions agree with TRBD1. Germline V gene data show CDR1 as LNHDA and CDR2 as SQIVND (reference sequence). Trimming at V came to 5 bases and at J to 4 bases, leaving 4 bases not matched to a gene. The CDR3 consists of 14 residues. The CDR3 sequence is CASSPQGANQPQHF. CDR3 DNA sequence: TGTGCCAGTAGTCCCCAGGGGGCGAATCAGCCCCAGCATTTT.

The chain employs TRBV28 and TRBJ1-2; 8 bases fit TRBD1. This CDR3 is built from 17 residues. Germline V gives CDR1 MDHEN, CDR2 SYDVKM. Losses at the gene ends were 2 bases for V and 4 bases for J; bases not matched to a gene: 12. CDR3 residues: CASSLEPTNTGGYGYTF. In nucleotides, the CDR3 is TGTGCCAGCAGTTTAGAACCCACTAATACAGGGGGCTATGGCTACACCTTC.

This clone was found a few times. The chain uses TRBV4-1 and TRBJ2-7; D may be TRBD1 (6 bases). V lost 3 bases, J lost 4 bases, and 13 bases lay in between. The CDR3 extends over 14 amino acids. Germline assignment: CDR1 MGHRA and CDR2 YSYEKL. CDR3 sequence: CASSQPGQTYEQYF. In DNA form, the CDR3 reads TGCGCCAGCAGCCAGCCGGGACAAACGTACGAGCAGTACTTC.

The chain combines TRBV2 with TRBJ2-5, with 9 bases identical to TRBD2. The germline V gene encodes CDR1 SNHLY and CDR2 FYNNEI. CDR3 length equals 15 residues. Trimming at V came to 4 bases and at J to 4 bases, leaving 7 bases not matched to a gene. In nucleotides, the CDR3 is TGTGCCAGCAGTGTACGGCGGGGGGGCCGAGAGACCCAGTACTTC. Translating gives CASSVRRGGRETQYF. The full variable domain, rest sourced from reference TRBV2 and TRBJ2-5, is EPEVTQTPSHQVTQMGQEVILRCVPISNHLYFYWYRQILGQKVEFLVSFYNNEISEKSEIFDDQFSVERPDGSNFTLKIRSTKLEDSAMYFCASSVRRGGRETQYFGPGTRLLVL.

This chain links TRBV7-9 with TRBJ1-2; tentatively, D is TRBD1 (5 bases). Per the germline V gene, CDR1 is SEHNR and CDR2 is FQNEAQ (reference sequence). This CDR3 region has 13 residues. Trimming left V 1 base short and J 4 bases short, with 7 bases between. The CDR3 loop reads CASSLGGLYGYTF. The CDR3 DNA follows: TGTGCCAGCAGCTTAGGGGGCCTCTATGGCTACACCTTC. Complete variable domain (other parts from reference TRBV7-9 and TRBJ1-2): DTGVSQNPRHKITKRGQNVTFRCDPISEHNRLYWYRQTLGQGPEFLTYFQNEAQLEKSRLLSDRFSAERPKGSFSTLEIQRTEQGDSAMYLCASSLGGLYGYTFGSGTRLTVV.